Ten or more counts support the clone carrying this T cell receptor beta chain. Using RNA transcripts as the source, TCR beta CDR3 regions were amplified. With the HTBI primer set, the TCR CDR3 went through a first round of RT-PCR. TCRdb re-analysed the multiplex PCR reads in MiXCR, keeping a single row per CDR3 protein. Counted here are some 690,000 distinct CDR3 sequences, approximately 15% occurring once; the ten biggest clones make up 15% to 19%. The data stem from a study of T cells in Graves' hyperthyroidism and ophthalmopathy. This TCR derives from a man aged 50-59 years with Graves' hyperthyroidism. Sequencing was done on a sample of blood.

The CDR3 is CASSLRTGQETQYF. The CDR3 DNA reads TGTGCCAGCAGTTTGAGGACAGGGCAAGAGACCCAGTACTTC. V and J are TRBV5-5 and TRBJ2-5; 8 bases fit TRBD1. The CDR3 has 14 residues. V lost 5 bases, J lost 2 bases, and 5 bases stayed unmatched. CDR1 is SGHKS and CDR2 is YYEKEE in the germline V gene (reference sequence). The full variable domain, with the rest looked up from reference TRBV5-5 and TRBJ2-5, is DAGVTQSPTHLIKTRGQQVTLRCSPISGHKSVSWYQQVLGQGPQFIFQYYEKEERGRGNFPDRFSARQFPNYSSELNVNALLLGDSALYLCASSLRTGQETQYFGPGTRLLVL.